This TCR beta chain was obtained from a study of blood T cell repertoires in COVID-19. Background on the study: Some COVID-19 samples were acute and others convalescent; all came from the United States, Italy and Spain. PBMCs, B-cell-depleted T cells, or T cells provided the cDNA or gDNA that made up the material.

Original methodology: By means of reference gene primer amplification, nucleated cell counts were estimated. Assay: immunoSEQ multiplex PCR; the TCRdb copy retains only in-frame clones and omits some. D and trimming were read from the DNA, whereas the V and J calls and clone size are those reported in that table. The sample includes about 190,000 clones, 82% of them seen just once. CDR1 SGDLS and CDR2 YYNGEE come from the germline V gene. The V and J ends lost 4 bases and 2 bases, in that order; junction bases with no gene match: 9. The CDR3 length is 15 residues. This clone occurred many times. Input material: peripheral blood. The chain joins TRBV9 to TRBJ2-7, with 7 bases lining up with TRBD2. This clonotype was sampled from a woman in her 30s with acute or convalescent COVID-19. In DNA form, the CDR3 reads TGTGCCAGCAGCCCGAAAGCGGGGCCCGCCTACGAGCAGTACTTC. Translated: CASSPKAGPAYEQYF. The whole variable domain, remainder taken from reference TRBV9 and TRBJ2-7, is DSGVTQTPKHLITATGQRVTLRCSPRSGDLSVYWYQQSLDQGLQFLIQYYNGEERAKGNILERFSAQQFPDLHSELNLSSLELGDSALYFCASSPKAGPAYEQYFGPGTRLTVT.